What follows is one T cell receptor beta chain and its context. This CDR3 comprises 15 residues. The germline CDR1 and CDR2 sequences are ENHRY and SYGVKD. V was pared by 6 bases and J by 1 base, with 15 bases between. In the PCR, 60 Vbeta and 13 Jbeta primers were used. Generated by immunoSEQ multiplex PCR, the TCRdb table keeps only in-frame clones and is missing some. The data show some 200,000 clones, with roughly 13% seen just once and about 7.8% held by the top ten. This record belongs to a study of cytomegalovirus exposure and HLA in healthy donors. The sequenced sample consisted of PBMCs. This chain joins TRBV10-3 and TRBJ1-1; D remains unclear. This clonotype was sampled from a man between 45 and 60 years old in good health and CMV-seropositive. The CDR3 sequence is CAIRRDWERNTEAFF. The DNA of the CDR3 is TGTGCCATCAGAAGGGATTGGGAGAGGAACACTGAAGCTTTCTTT.